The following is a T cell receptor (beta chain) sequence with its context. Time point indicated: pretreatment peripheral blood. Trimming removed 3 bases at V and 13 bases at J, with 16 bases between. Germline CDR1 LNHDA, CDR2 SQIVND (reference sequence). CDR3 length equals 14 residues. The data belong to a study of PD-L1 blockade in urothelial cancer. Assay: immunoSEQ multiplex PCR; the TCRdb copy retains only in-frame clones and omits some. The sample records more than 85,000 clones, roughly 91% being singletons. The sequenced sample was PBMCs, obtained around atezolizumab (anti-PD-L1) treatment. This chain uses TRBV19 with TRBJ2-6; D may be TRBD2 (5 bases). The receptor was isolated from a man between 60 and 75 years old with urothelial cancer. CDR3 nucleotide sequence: TGTGCCAGTAGTATCCCCGGACGGGGTTTGGTCCTGACTTTC. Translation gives CASSIPGRGLVLTF. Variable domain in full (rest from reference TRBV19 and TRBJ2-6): DGGITQSPKYLFRKEGQNVTLSCEQNLNHDAMYWYRQDPGQGLRLIYYSQIVNDFQKGDIAEGYSVSREKKESFPLTVTSAQKNPTAFYLCASSIPGRGLVLTFGAGSRLTVL.